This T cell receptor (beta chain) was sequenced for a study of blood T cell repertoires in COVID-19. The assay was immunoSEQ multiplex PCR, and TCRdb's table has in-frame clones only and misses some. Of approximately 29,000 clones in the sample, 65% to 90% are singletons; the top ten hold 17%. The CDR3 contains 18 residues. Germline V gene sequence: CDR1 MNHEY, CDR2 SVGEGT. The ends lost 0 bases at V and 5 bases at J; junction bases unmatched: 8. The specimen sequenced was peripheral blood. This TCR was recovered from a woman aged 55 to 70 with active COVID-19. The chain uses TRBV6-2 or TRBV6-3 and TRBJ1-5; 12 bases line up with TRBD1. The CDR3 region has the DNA TGTGCCAGCAGTTACTCGGGACAGGGGGCGCCTCCTTATCAGCCCCAGCATTTT. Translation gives CASSYSGQGAPPYQPQHF.